One T cell receptor beta chain is described in this entry. This record belongs to a study of blood T cell repertoires in COVID-19. Study context: COVID-19 samples from acute and convalescent phases originated in the United States, Italy and Spain. Sources were T cells, B-cell-depleted T cells, or PBMCs; the material itself was cDNA or gDNA.

Sequenced by immunoSEQ multiplex PCR; TCRdb stores in-frame clones only, minus some. The table includes some 250,000 clones, 85% to 90% detected once. Sequencing was performed on peripheral blood. The sequence was collected from a woman in her thirties or forties who had recovered from COVID-19.

The CDR3 loop reads CAWSPLRRAGVAGELFF. The CDR3 coding sequence is TGTGCCTGGAGTCCCCTCCGTCGGGCAGGGGTAGCCGGGGAGCTGTTTTTT. This rearrangement joins TRBV30 to TRBJ2-2; tentative D call: TRBD1 (6 bases). V was clipped by 2 bases and J by 6 bases, with 22 bases between them. Germline-derived CDR1 and CDR2 are GTSNPN and SVGIG (reference sequence). The CDR3 sequence is 17 residues long.